This T cell receptor (beta chain) comes out of a study of cytomegalovirus exposure and HLA in healthy donors. Whole-study results and caveats: Altogether, about 160 TCR beta chains were recorded as cytomegalovirus-associated.

As for this clone: Antigen specificity is unknown.

The PCR was carried out with 60 Vbeta primers and 13 Jbeta primers. Produced via immunoSEQ multiplex PCR; TCRdb's table is partial and in-frame only. Of roughly 120,000 clones detected, about 70% appear once; the ten largest clones hold 4.1%. Sequenced input: PBMCs. The TCR comes from a middle-aged woman in good health and CMV-seronegative.

CDR3 DNA sequence: TGTGCCAGCAGCTCGGGAGAAGGTCACGAGCAGTACTTC. Encoded protein: CASSSGEGHEQYF. V and J are TRBV7-2 and TRBJ2-7, with D maybe TRBD2 (6 bases). V lost 4 bases and J 5 bases, leaving 12 bases between the germline ends. CDR1 is SGHTA, CDR2 FQGNSA, per germline. The CDR3 loop spans 13 amino acids.